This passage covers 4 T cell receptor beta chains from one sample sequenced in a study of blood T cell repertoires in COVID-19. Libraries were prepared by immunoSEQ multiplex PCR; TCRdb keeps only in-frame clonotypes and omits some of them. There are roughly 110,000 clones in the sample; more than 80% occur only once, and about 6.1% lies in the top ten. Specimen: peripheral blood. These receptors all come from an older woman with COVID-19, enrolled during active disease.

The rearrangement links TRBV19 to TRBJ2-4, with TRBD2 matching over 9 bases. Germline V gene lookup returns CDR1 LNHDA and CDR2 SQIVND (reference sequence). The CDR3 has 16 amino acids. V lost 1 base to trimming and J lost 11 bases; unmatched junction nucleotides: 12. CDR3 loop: CASSIVVLAGIAVQYF. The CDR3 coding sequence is TGTGCCAGTAGTATAGTAGTCCTAGCGGGGATTGCCGTTCAGTACTTC.

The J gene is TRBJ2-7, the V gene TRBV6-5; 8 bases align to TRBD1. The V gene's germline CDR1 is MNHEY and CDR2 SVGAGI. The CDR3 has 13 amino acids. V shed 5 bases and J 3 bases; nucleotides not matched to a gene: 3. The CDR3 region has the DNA TGTGCCAGCAGTAACAGGGGGATCTACGAGCAGTACTTC. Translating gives CASSNRGIYEQYF.

CDR3 region: CSASSAGGDEKLFF. CDR3 DNA: TGCAGTGCTAGTAGCGCAGGGGGTGATGAAAAACTGTTTTTT. V is TRBV20-1 and J is TRBJ1-4; 7 bases fit TRBD1. Germline lookup yields CDR1 DFQATT and CDR2 SNEGSKA (reference sequence). V shed 3 bases, J shed 6 bases, and the junction held 7 bases outside the gene matches. The CDR3 sequence is 14 residues long.

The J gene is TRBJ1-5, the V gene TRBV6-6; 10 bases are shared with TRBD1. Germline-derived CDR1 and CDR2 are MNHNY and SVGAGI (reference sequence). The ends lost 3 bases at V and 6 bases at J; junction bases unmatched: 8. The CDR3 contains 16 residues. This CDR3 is CASSYRQGARRQPQHF. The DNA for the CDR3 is TGTGCCAGCAGTTATCGACAGGGGGCACGTCGTCAGCCCCAGCATTTT.